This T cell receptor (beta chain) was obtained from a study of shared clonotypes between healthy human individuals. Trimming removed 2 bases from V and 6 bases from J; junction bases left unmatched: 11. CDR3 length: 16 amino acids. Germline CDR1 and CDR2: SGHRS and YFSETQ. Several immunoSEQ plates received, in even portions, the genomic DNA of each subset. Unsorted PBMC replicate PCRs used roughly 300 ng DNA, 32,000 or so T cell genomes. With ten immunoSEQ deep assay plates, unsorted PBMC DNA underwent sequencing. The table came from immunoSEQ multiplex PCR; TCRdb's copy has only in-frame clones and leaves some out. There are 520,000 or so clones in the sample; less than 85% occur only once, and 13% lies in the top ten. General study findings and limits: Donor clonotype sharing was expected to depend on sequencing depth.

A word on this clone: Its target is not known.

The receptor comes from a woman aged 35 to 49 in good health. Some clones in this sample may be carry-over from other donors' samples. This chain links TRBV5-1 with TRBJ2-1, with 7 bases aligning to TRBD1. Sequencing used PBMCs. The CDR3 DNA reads TGCGCCAGCAGCTTCCAACAGGGGAAGGGGATCAATGAGCAGTTCTTC. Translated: CASSFQQGKGINEQFF.